The present entry profiles one T cell receptor (beta chain) with its context. This sample was included in a study of shared clonotypes between healthy human individuals. This CDR3 has 16 amino acids. Trimming took off 5 bases at V and 6 bases at J, with 23 bases between the two ends. Germline CDR1 is SGHTA and CDR2 is FQGNSA. Profiling relied on immunoSEQ multiplex PCR, and the TCRdb table lists in-frame clones only, not all of them. In the table there are about 500,000 clones, over 60% of which are singletons. The sequencing sample was made of PBMCs. The J gene is TRBJ2-7, the V gene TRBV7-2; TRBD2 might be the D (5 bases). The clonotype was recovered from a woman between 40 and 55 years old in good health. Some clones in this sample may be carry-over from other donors' samples. CDR3 region: CASSSSLGSGLSEQYF. As DNA, the CDR3 is TGTGCCAGCAGCAGCTCGTTGGGGAGCGGCCTCTCCGAGCAGTACTTC. Variable domain in full (rest from reference TRBV7-2 and TRBJ2-7): GAGVSQSPSNKVTEKGKDVELRCDPISGHTALYWYRQSLGQGLEFLIYFQGNSAPDKSGLPSDRFSAERTGGSVSTLTIQRTQQEDSAVYLCASSSSLGSGLSEQYFGPGTRLTVT.